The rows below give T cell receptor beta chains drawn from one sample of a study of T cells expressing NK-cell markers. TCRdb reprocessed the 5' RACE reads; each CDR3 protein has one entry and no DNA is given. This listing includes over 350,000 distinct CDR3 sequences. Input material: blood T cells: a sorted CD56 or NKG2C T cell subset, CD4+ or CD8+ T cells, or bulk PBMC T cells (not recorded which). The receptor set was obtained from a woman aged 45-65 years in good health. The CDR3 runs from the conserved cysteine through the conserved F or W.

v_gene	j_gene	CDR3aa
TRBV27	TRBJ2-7	CASSLVGRGEQYF
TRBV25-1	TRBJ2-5	CASSPGRGRGEETQYF
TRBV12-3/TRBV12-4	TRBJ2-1	CASGDSGNEQFF
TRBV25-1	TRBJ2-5	CASSDQNRGKETQYF
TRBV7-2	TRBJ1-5	CASSLALSSNQPQHF
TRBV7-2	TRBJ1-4	CASSLVSGQAGEKLFF
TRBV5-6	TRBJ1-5	CASSPGLGAGQPQHF
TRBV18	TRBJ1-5	CASSTLGAEQPQHF
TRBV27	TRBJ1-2	CASSFGGAQNGYTF
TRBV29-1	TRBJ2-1	CSVGREGTYNEQFF
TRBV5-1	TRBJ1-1	CASSSLGRVNTEAFF
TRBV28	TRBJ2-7	CASSPVTSYEQYF
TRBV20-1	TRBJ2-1	CSAVPLMRERNNEQFF
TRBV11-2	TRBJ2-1	CASSLGVGSDAFF
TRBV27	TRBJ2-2	CASSLSRQPARELFF
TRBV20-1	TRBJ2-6	CSARGAGGGSGANVLTF
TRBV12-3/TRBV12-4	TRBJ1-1	CASSLGTGGVEAFF
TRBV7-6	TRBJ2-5	CASSPTIETQYF
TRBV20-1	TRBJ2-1	CSVPRQGGRSYNEQFF
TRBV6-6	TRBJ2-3	CASTYSWETDTQYF